The 3 T cell receptor beta chains below come from one sample, sequenced in a study of shared clonotypes between healthy human individuals. The protocol was immunoSEQ multiplex PCR, while the TCRdb copy is restricted to in-frame clones and leaves out a portion. The sample holds some 2.1 million clones; 95% are singletons and the top ten take 0.1% to 0.15%. The specimen was naive CD4+ T cells sorted from blood. Subset described: CD45RA+ positively selected. Receptors originate from a man aged 18-30 years in good health.

The rearrangement uses TRBV27 and TRBJ2-7; D tentatively fits TRBD1 or TRBD2 (5 bases each). This CDR3 has 16 residues. Germline loops: CDR1 MNHEY, CDR2 SMNVEV (reference sequence). V was cut by 6 bases and J by 2 bases, with 20 bases left in between. CDR3: CASRPAGAQRTYEQYF. CDR3 in DNA: TGTGCCAGCAGGCCGGCCGGGGCCCAGCGGACCTACGAGCAGTACTTC.

V gene TRBV29-1 combines with J gene TRBJ1-4; no clear D. The germline gives CDR1 SQVTM, CDR2 ANQGSEA. CDR3 length: 11 amino acids. Trimming removed 7 bases at V and 8 bases at J, with 11 bases between. The CDR3 region has the DNA TGCAGCGCTAGGATAGGCGAAAAACTGTTTTTT. This codes for CSARIGEKLFF.

As regards this clone: The sample carries other DNA sequences with the same CDR3. V is TRBV30 and J is TRBJ1-1; the D is unclear. The CDR3 sequence is 13 residues long. Germline V gene lookup returns CDR1 GTSNPN and CDR2 SVGIG (reference sequence). With 0 bases removed from V and 2 bases from J, the gap between germline ends came to 7 bases. CDR3 sequence: CAWSVGGNTEAFF. The CDR3 DNA reads as TGTGCCTGGAGTGTGGGAGGAAACACTGAAGCTTTCTTT. Variable domain in full (rest from reference TRBV30 and TRBJ1-1): SQTIHQWPATLVQPVGSPLSLECTVEGTSNPNLYWYRQAAGRGLQLLFYSVGIGQISSEVPQNLSASRPQDRQFILSSKKLLLSDSGFYLCAWSVGGNTEAFFGQGTRLTVV.